These 5 T cell receptor beta chains were all obtained from the same sample, sequenced in a study of cytomegalovirus exposure and HLA in healthy donors. Profiled with immunoSEQ multiplex PCR; TCRdb holds only in-frame clones, not every one. The repertoire holds some 120,000 clones, with roughly 86% as singletons. The sequencing sample was made of PBMCs. The receptors were gathered from a man in his thirties or forties in good health and CMV-seronegative.

The J gene is TRBJ1-1, the V gene TRBV5-6; 8 nucleotides align to TRBD1. From germline, CDR1 is SGHDT and CDR2 YYEEEE. The CDR3 consists of 16 residues. J was trimmed by 3 bases and V by 6 bases; bases with no gene match: 13. CDR3 sequence reads: CASNRHRGRLDTEAFF. CDR3 in DNA: TGTGCCAGCAACCGCCACAGGGGGAGATTGGACACTGAAGCTTTCTTT. Full variable domain (remainder filled in from reference TRBV5-6 and TRBJ1-1): DAGVTQSPTHLIKTRGQQVTLRCSPKSGHDTVSWYQQALGQGPQFIFQYYEEEERQRGNFPDRFSGHQFPNYSSELNVNALLLGDSALYLCASNRHRGRLDTEAFFGQGTRLTVV.

The chain carries TRBV6-6 and TRBJ2-7, with a tentative D call TRBD1 (5 bases). The V end lost 5 bases, the J end lost 6 bases, and 20 bases lay between the germline ends. Germline V CDR1 and CDR2: MNHNY, SVGAGI (reference sequence). The CDR3 spans 15 residues. Here the CDR3 DNA reads TGTGCCAGCAGTCCCACTCAGGGCCCTCCAGTCGAGCAGTACTTC. Residues: CASSPTQGPPVEQYF.

The chain employs TRBV4-1 and TRBJ1-1; TRBD1 is a possible D gene (5 bases). Germline loops: CDR1 MGHRA, CDR2 YSYEKL. CDR3 length: 12 amino acids. Between the trimmed V and J ends, which lost 3 bases and 5 bases, there was a span of 7 bases. The CDR3 loop reads CASSHQGTEAFF. CDR3 DNA: TGCGCCAGCAGCCATCAGGGTACTGAAGCTTTCTTT.

V and J are TRBV4-3 and TRBJ2-6, with D maybe TRBD1 (6 bases). Trimming cost V 0 bases and J 4 bases, with 13 bases left between them. Germline lookup yields CDR1 LGHNA and CDR2 YSLEER. The CDR3 covers 17 residues. The CDR3 loop is CASSQDTGTYGANVLTF. The CDR3 DNA reads as TGCGCCAGCAGCCAAGATACGGGGACATACGGGGCCAACGTCCTGACTTTC.

The V gene is TRBV7-9, the J gene TRBJ1-3, with D perhaps matching TRBD1 (6 bases). The germline gives CDR1 SEHNR, CDR2 FQNEAQ (reference sequence). The ends were cut back, 4 bases at V and 6 bases at J, with 22 bases in the middle. This CDR3 contains 17 residues. The CDR3 region has the DNA TGTGCCAGCAGCTCTCACCGCGGGGGCGCGATGGTAAACACCATATATTTT. Encoded protein: CASSSHRGGAMVNTIYF.